The 12 T cell receptor beta chains reported below all come from one sample, sequenced in a study of blood T cells in healthy people across ages (dated by TCRdb to the mid-2010s). The library was generated by 5' RACE. The sample was run on an Illumina HiSeq 2500. The second PCR ran for about 6 to 12 cycles and used a J-beta primer mix along with a sample-barcoded 5' primer. Clones were called with MiXCR by TCRdb after fastp trimmed the public reads at Q25, and only in-frame beta chains were retained. One record per CDR3 amino acid sequence lists the most common genes and DNA. This sample has 1,500,000 or so distinct CDR3 sequences in its table, and approximately 59% of those were observed once. 6.7% of the sample lies in the top ten. Sequenced sample: blood. These receptors all come from a man aged 18 to 29 in good health.

This sequence joins TRBV28 and TRBJ2-1; D remains ambiguous. Trimming stripped 6 bases from V and 13 bases from J, with 16 bases between. This CDR3 spans 12 amino acids. Germline V gene sequence: CDR1 MDHEN, CDR2 SYDVKM. CDR3 in DNA: TGTGCCAGCAGGTGGACGGACGGGTATCAGTTCTTC. Its translation: CASRWTDGYQFF.

This clonotype was detected once. V and J are TRBV6-1 and TRBJ2-7; D ambiguous. The length of the CDR3 is 15 residues. Trimming shortened V by 0 bases and J by 0 bases, and 9 bases separated the two germline ends. Looked up from germline, CDR1 is MNHNS and CDR2 is SASEGT. The DNA of the CDR3 is TGTGCCAGCAGTGAAGCGTCGGTAAACTCCTACGAGCAGTACTTC. It yields the protein CASSEASVNSYEQYF.

This clonotype was seen more than once but under ten times. The rearrangement uses TRBV4-1 and TRBJ2-3; 7 nucleotides line up with TRBD2. CDR3 length: 16 amino acids. Germline V lookup: CDR1 MGHRA, CDR2 YSYEKL. With V trimmed by 4 bases and J by 3 bases, 10 bases remained unmatched. The CDR3 spells CASSPTVLGGTDTQYF. In nucleotides, the CDR3 is TGCGCCAGCAGCCCCACCGTCTTGGGAGGGACAGATACGCAGTATTTT.

The rearrangement uses TRBV12-3 or TRBV12-4 and TRBJ2-1; the match to TRBD2 covers 11 bases. V gave up 5 bases and J gave up 8 bases; unmatched junction bases: 8. This CDR3 is 15 amino acids long. CDR3 coding DNA: TGTGCCAGCAGTGATACTAGCGGGAGAGGAGATGAGCAGTTCTTC. Translating gives CASSDTSGRGDEQFF.

This clonotype was seen repeatedly, ten times or more. The chain has TRBV6-5 and TRBJ2-1; 11 positions match TRBD2. Losses at the gene ends were 2 bases for V and 4 bases for J; bases not matched to a gene: 1. This CDR3 region has 15 residues. The germline V gene has CDR1 MNHEY and CDR2 SVGAGI. In DNA, the CDR3 is TGTGCCAGCAGTTACGGGACTAGCGGTTACAATGAGCAGTTCTTC. Translated: CASSYGTSGYNEQFF.

The V and J genes are TRBV20-1 and TRBJ1-1; 7 nucleotides align to TRBD1. CDR3 size: 13 residues. Germline assignment: CDR1 DFQATT and CDR2 SNEGSKA (reference sequence). V was pared by 3 bases and J by 8 bases, with 9 bases of the junction left unmatched. DNA of the CDR3: TGCAGTGCTAGGAAAAGACAGGGTCTAGAAGCTTTCTTT. It yields the protein CSARKRQGLEAFF.

The chain links TRBV6-5 to TRBJ2-5; D is unresolved. The CDR3 consists of 15 residues. The V end lost 0 bases, the J end lost 4 bases, and 12 bases lay between the germline ends. Looked up from germline, CDR1 is MNHEY and CDR2 is SVGAGI. The CDR3 nucleotides are TGTGCCAGCAGTTACTCGAGCAGCACAACAGAGACCCAGTACTTC. Translation: CASSYSSSTTETQYF.

V gene TRBV20-1 combines with J gene TRBJ2-7; D not certain. Trimming removed 6 bases at V and 3 bases at J, with 9 bases between. CDR1 DFQATT and CDR2 SNEGSKA come from the germline V gene (reference sequence). CDR3 length: 11 residues. Here the CDR3 DNA reads TGCAGTGCGAAAGGAAACTACGAGCAGTACTTC. This sequence encodes CSAKGNYEQYF.

The chain combines TRBV27 with TRBJ1-6; TRBD1 matches 8 bases. Losses at the gene ends were 6 bases for V and 8 bases for J; bases not matched to a gene: 9. There are 15 residues in the CDR3. Germline loops: CDR1 MNHEY, CDR2 SMNVEV (reference sequence). CDR3 amino acids: CASRGQEGTYSPLHF. For the CDR3, the DNA is TGTGCCAGCAGGGGACAGGAGGGAACGTATTCACCCCTCCACTTT.

The chain combines TRBV7-9 with TRBJ2-6, with 8 bases lining up with TRBD1. With 3 bases clipped from V and 0 bases from J, the junction kept 7 bases outside the gene matches. This CDR3 comprises 18 residues. Germline V gives CDR1 SEHNR, CDR2 FQNEAQ (reference sequence). In DNA form, the CDR3 reads TGTGCCAGCAGCTTGCGGACAGGGTCAAACTCTGGGGCCAACGTCCTGACTTTC. It yields the protein CASSLRTGSNSGANVLTF.

The gene calls are TRBV9 and TRBJ2-1; D unclear. The assigned J gene may be wrong: the sequence end matches TRBJ2-7 better. Germline-derived CDR1 and CDR2 are SGDLS and YYNGEE. This CDR3 has 13 amino acids. CDR3 loop: CASSARTYNEQYF. CDR3 in DNA: TGTGCCAGCAGCGCCAGGACCTACAATGAGCAGTACTTC.

The V gene is TRBV12-3 or TRBV12-4, the J gene TRBJ1-6; perhaps TRBD1 as D (6 bases). This CDR3 comprises 14 residues. The V end lost 6 bases, the J end lost 10 bases, and 16 bases lay between the germline ends. The CDR3 nucleotides read TGTGCCAGCAGCCCCAGGGGCGAGGCGTCACCCCTCCACTTT. Protein product: CASSPRGEASPLHF.